The 18 T cell receptor beta chains presented below share a single source sample, sequenced in a study of OX40 agonist ivuxolimab in advanced cancers. The data were produced by immunoSEQ multiplex PCR, yet TCRdb's version contains in-frame clones alone and is incomplete. Among about 54,000 clones, 75% to 85% were seen once, and the ten largest hold 0.75% to 0.8%. The specimen comprised CD4+ or CD8+ T cells sorted from blood, sampled in a trial of the OX40 agonist ivuxolimab. All receptors derive from an adult with an advanced solid tumor such as melanoma, head and neck, liver or kidney cancer.

V usage is TRBV7-8 and J usage is TRBJ2-3; D might be TRBD2 (5 bases). Per germline, CDR1 SGHVS and CDR2 FQNEAQ. V was pared by 5 bases and J by 4 bases, with 13 bases between. The CDR3 spans 14 residues. The CDR3 nucleotides are TGTGCCAGCAGCCACCGGGGTCCCTCAGATACGCAGTATTTT. It yields the protein CASSHRGPSDTQYF.

The J gene is TRBJ1-3, the V gene TRBV7-9, with D perhaps TRBD1 (6 bases). Germline CDR1 and CDR2: SEHNR and FQNEAQ (reference sequence). The CDR3 covers 16 residues. Deletions cut 3 bases from V and 1 base from J, with 13 bases between. The CDR3 DNA sequence: TGTGCCAGCAGCTTTTGGGGGGGCACTTCTGGAAACACCATATATTTT. Its translation is CASSFWGGTSGNTIYF. The variable domain in full, with the rest retrieved from reference TRBV7-9 and TRBJ1-3, is DTGVSQNPRHKITKRGQNVTFRCDPISEHNRLYWYRQTLGQGPEFLTYFQNEAQLEKSRLLSDRFSAERPKGSFSTLEIQRTEQGDSAMYLCASSFWGGTSGNTIYFGEGSWLTVV.

The J gene is TRBJ1-1, the V gene TRBV5-4; 8 positions match TRBD1. CDR1 and CDR2 (germline): SGHNT, YYREEE (reference sequence). The CDR3 has 16 amino acids. V dropped 0 bases and J dropped 1; count of bases not matched to a gene: 5. The CDR3 is CASSLGSGTGNTEAFF. As DNA, the CDR3 is TGTGCCAGCAGCTTGGGCTCCGGGACAGGGAACACTGAAGCTTTCTTT. The complete variable domain, with remaining parts taken from reference TRBV5-4 and TRBJ1-1, reads ETGVTQSPTHLIKTRGQQVTLRCSSQSGHNTVSWYQQALGQGPQFIFQYYREEENGRGNFPPRFSGLQFPNYSSELNVNALELDDSALYLCASSLGSGTGNTEAFFGQGTRLTVV.

The J gene is TRBJ2-2, the V gene TRBV29-1; 7 bases agree with TRBD1. The J segment lost 6 bases and the V segment lost 3 bases, leaving 10 bases of the junction unmatched. Germline lookup yields CDR1 SQVTM and CDR2 ANQGSEA. The CDR3 spans 15 residues. The CDR3 DNA sequence: TGCAGCGTTGAGGAACAGGGGCTTTTTCCCGGGGAGCTGTTTTTT. Its protein is CSVEEQGLFPGELFF.

The chain joins TRBV5-1 to TRBJ2-5, with TRBD2 identical over 10 bases. This CDR3 contains 15 residues. V lost 1 base and J lost 2; bases outside the gene matches: 2. Germline V gives CDR1 SGHRS, CDR2 YFSETQ. The CDR3 spells CASSLSGGEQETQYF. In DNA form, the CDR3 reads TGCGCCAGCAGCTTGAGCGGGGGGGAACAAGAGACCCAGTACTTC.

This rearrangement joins TRBV4-2 to TRBJ2-1; 10 nucleotides agree with TRBD1. The CDR3 is 16 residues long. CDR1 is LGHNA and CDR2 is YNFKEQ in the germline V gene. The trim removed 0 bases at V and 8 bases at J, leaving 7 bases unmatched. The DNA of the CDR3 is TGTGCCAGCAGCCAAGAGGGTGGACAGGGGGACGATGAGCAGTTCTTC. Encoded protein: CASSQEGGQGDDEQFF.

The chain has TRBV28 and TRBJ1-2; D unresolved. Per the germline V gene, CDR1 is MDHEN and CDR2 is SYDVKM. The length of the CDR3 is 16 residues. V was trimmed by 4 bases and J by 11 bases, leaving 26 bases between them. The CDR3 here is CASSSRGSITMASYTF. In DNA, the CDR3 is TGTGCCAGCAGTTCCCGAGGGAGCATTACTATGGCTAGTTACACCTTC.

V and J are TRBV5-1 and TRBJ2-6; tentative D call: TRBD1 (5 bases). There are 17 residues in the CDR3. Trimming left V 0 bases short and J 2 bases short, with 12 bases between. Germline values: CDR1 SGHRS, CDR2 YFSETQ. CDR3 nucleotides: TGCGCCAGCAGCTTGGAGGGGTGGTTAACTGGGGCCAACGTCCTGACTTTC. Translation gives CASSLEGWLTGANVLTF.

The chain links TRBV7-8 to TRBJ2-1; D is unclear. Looked up from germline, CDR1 is SGHVS and CDR2 is FQNEAQ. The CDR3 has 17 residues. V was shortened by 5 bases and J by 0 bases, with 17 bases between the two germline ends. The CDR3 loop is CASSPSPTASSYNEQFF. DNA for the CDR3: TGTGCCAGCAGCCCCTCCCCGACTGCTAGCTCCTACAATGAGCAGTTCTTC. The full variable domain, rest sourced from reference TRBV7-8 and TRBJ2-1, is GAGVSQSPRYKVAKRGQDVALRCDPISGHVSLFWYQQALGQGPEFLTYFQNEAQLDKSGLPSDRFFAERPEGSVSTLKIQRTQQEDSAVYLCASSPSPTASSYNEQFFGPGTRLTVL.

This clone was detected only a few times. The genes are TRBV6-4 and TRBJ1-5; unclear D gene. This CDR3 region has 15 residues. In germline, CDR1 is MRHNA, CDR2 SNTAGT. Trimming removed 4 bases from V and 2 bases from J, with 12 bases in between. The CDR3 region is CASSVEGIGNQPQHF. The CDR3 DNA sequence: TGTGCCAGCAGTGTTGAAGGGATCGGCAATCAGCCCCAGCATTTT.

This chain links TRBV6-5 with TRBJ1-5; tentatively, D is TRBD1 (6 bases). The ends were cut back, 7 bases at V and 6 bases at J, with 13 bases in the middle. The CDR3 length is 13 residues. Germline V gives CDR1 MNHEY, CDR2 SVGAGI. The CDR3 is CASTNGGGQPQHF. Here the CDR3 DNA reads TGTGCCAGCACTAACGGGGGCGGTCAGCCCCAGCATTTT.

The V gene is TRBV5-6, the J gene TRBJ1-6, with a possible D match to TRBD1 (6 bases). Per the germline V gene, CDR1 is SGHDT and CDR2 is YYEEEE. The CDR3 is made up of 13 amino acids. V was trimmed by 3 bases and J by 18 bases, leaving 19 bases between them. The CDR3 region is CASSWDISGVPHF. The CDR3 coding sequence is TGTGCCAGCAGCTGGGATATTTCAGGGGTGCCCCACTTT.

The rearrangement links TRBV14 to TRBJ1-1; tentatively, D is TRBD1 (6 bases). V gave up 1 base and J gave up 4 bases, with 13 bases separating them. The CDR3 runs 15 residues. Germline V gene sequence: CDR1 SGHDN, CDR2 FVKESK. CDR3 in amino acids: CASSQVGARRTEAFF. CDR3 nucleotide sequence: TGTGCCAGCAGCCAAGTGGGGGCGAGGCGCACTGAAGCTTTCTTT. The full variable domain, its missing parts supplied by reference TRBV14 and TRBJ1-1, is EAGVTQFPSHSVIEKGQTVTLRCDPISGHDNLYWYRRVMGKEIKFLLHFVKESKQDESGMPNNRFLAERTGGTYSTLKVQPAELEDSGVYFCASSQVGARRTEAFFGQGTRLTVV.

This clone was recorded once. DNA for the CDR3: TGTGCCAGCTCATCCACCTACGAGCAGTACTTC. This codes for CASSSTYEQYF. The chain joins TRBV18 to TRBJ2-5, with D hard to call. The end of the DNA aligns better with TRBJ2-7, so the J call may be wrong. Germline loops: CDR1 KGHSH, CDR2 LQKENI. The CDR3 is made up of 11 amino acids.

The rearrangement uses TRBV21-1 and TRBJ1-5. TRBV21-1 is deemed a pseudogene. The CDR3 contains 18 residues. This chain's CDR3 is CARARGAFEGKSNQPQHF. The CDR3 nucleotides are TGTGCCAGGGCTAGGGGCGCGTTTGAGGGAAAGAGCAATCAGCCCCAGCATTTT.

The chain joins TRBV10-3 to TRBJ2-2; 10 nucleotides line up with TRBD2. CDR1 is ENHRY, CDR2 SYGVKD, per germline. Germline trimming cut 11 bases from V and 8 bases from J; bases unmatched to any gene: 14. The length of the CDR3 is 15 residues. The CDR3 protein is CAAKAELAGPGELFF. The CDR3 DNA sequence: TGTGCCGCGAAGGCGGAACTAGCGGGGCCGGGGGAGCTGTTTTTT.

This sequence joins TRBV6-5 and TRBJ2-1; D not certain. Germline V gene lookup returns CDR1 MNHEY and CDR2 SVGAGI. V was cut by 6 bases and J by 0 bases, with 12 bases left in between. The CDR3 totals 15 residues. The CDR3 protein is CASSLTGISYNEQFF. The DNA for the CDR3 is TGTGCCAGCAGCTTGACGGGTATCTCCTACAATGAGCAGTTCTTC.

This chain uses TRBV5-1 with TRBJ1-1; 8 bases agree with TRBD1. The CDR3 consists of 13 residues. The V gene end was trimmed by 4 bases and the J gene end by 6 bases; junction bases not matched to a gene: 5. Germline loops: CDR1 SGHRS, CDR2 YFSETQ. The CDR3 sequence is CASSQGAGAEAFF. The CDR3 DNA is TGCGCCAGCAGCCAGGGGGCGGGTGCTGAAGCTTTCTTT.